Here is one T cell receptor beta chain with its context. Antigen unknown. Sample-barcoded 5' priming and a J-beta primer mix drove a second PCR of roughly 7 to 11 cycles. Each CDR3 protein is one row after TCRdb ran MiXCR on the 5' RACE reads. The sample lists 650,000 to 900,000 distinct CDR3 sequences, around 68% occurring once. After removal of 2 bases from V and 2 bases from J, the junction contained 6 bases not matched to a gene. There are 17 residues in the CDR3. Germline CDR1 and CDR2: SGDLS and YYNGEE. The data were obtained in a study of blood T cells in healthy people across ages. Regarding the study as a whole: TCR beta diversity, measured per million T cells, fell in a roughly linear way with age.

The sequenced sample consisted of blood. V usage is TRBV9 and J usage is TRBJ2-1; 11 bases fit TRBD2. The receptor's source is a man under 40 in good health. CDR3 in DNA: TGTGCCAGCAGCGTCCTAGCGGGGGGCCCAGCCTACAATGAGCAGTTCTTC. It codes for CASSVLAGGPAYNEQFF.